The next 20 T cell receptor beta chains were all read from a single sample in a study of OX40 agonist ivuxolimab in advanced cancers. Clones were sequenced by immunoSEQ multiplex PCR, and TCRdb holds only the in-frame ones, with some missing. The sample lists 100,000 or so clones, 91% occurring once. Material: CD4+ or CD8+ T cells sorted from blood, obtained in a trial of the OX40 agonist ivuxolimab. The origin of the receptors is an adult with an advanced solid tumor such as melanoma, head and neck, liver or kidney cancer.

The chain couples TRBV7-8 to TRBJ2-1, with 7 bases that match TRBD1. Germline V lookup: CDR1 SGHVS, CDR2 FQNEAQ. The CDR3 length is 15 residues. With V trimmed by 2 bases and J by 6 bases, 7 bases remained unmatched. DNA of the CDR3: TGTGCCAGCAGCTTAACCGGGACAGACCTCAATGAGCAGTTCTTC. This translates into CASSLTGTDLNEQFF.

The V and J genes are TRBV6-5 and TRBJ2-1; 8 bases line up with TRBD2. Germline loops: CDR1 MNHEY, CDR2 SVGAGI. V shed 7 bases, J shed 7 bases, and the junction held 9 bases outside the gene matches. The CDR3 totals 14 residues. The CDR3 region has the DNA TGTGCCAGCACCCCAGAGACTAGCGCGAATGAGCAGTTCTTC. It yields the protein CASTPETSANEQFF.

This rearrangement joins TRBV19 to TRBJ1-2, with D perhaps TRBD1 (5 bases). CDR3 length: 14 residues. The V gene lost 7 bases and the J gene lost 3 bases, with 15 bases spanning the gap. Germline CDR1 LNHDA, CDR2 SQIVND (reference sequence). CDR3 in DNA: TGTGCCAGTACACGAGGGCAGGGAGACTATGGCTACACCTTC. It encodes CASTRGQGDYGYTF.

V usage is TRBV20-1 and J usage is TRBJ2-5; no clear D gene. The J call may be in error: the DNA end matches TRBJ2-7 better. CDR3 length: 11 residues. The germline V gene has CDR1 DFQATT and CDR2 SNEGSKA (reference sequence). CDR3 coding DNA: TGCAGTGCTAGCGATACCTACGAGCAGTACTTC. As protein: CSASDTYEQYF.

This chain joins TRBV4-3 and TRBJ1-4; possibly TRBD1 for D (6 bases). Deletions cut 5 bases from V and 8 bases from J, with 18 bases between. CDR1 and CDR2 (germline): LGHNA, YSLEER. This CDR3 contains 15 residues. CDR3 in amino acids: CASSSGGGNGEKLFF. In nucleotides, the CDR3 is TGCGCCAGCAGCTCTGGAGGGGGGAATGGGGAAAAACTGTTTTTT.

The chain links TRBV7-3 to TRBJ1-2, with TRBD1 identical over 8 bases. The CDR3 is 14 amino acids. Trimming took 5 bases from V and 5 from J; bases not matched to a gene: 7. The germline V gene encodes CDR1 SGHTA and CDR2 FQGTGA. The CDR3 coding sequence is TGTGCCAGCAGCCCCCAGGGGGCAAGTTATGGCTACACCTTC. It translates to CASSPQGASYGYTF.

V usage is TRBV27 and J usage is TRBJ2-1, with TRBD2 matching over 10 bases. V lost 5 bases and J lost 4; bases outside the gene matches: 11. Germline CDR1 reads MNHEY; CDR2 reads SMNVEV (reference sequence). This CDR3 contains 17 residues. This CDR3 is CASSAFLLAGSYNEQFF. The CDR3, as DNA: TGTGCCAGCAGTGCCTTCCTACTAGCGGGGTCTTACAATGAGCAGTTCTTC.

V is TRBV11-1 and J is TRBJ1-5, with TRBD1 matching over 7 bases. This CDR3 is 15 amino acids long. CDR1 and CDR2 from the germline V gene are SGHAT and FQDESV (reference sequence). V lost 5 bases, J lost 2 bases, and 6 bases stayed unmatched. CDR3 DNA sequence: TGTGCCAGCAGCCGAGGGGGCGGGGGCAATCAGCCCCAGCATTTT. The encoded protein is CASSRGGGGNQPQHF.

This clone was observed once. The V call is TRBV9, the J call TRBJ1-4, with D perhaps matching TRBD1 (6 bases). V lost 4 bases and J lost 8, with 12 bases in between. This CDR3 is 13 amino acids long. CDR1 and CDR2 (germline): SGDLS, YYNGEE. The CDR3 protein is CASSPGTWEKLFF. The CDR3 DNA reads TGTGCCAGCAGCCCCGGGACATGGGAAAAACTGTTTTTT.

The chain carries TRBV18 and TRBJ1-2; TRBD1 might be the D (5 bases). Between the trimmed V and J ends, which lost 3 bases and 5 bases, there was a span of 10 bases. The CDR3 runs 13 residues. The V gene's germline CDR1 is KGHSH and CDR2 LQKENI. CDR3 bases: TGTGCCAGCTCACCTCGGGACGGGTATGGCTACACCTTC. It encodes CASSPRDGYGYTF. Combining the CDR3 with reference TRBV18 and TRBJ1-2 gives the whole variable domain NAGVMQNPRHLVRRRGQEARLRCSPMKGHSHVYWYRQLPEEGLKFMVYLQKENIIDESGMPKERFSAEFPKEGPSILRIQQVVRGDSAAYFCASSPRDGYGYTFGSGTRLTVV.

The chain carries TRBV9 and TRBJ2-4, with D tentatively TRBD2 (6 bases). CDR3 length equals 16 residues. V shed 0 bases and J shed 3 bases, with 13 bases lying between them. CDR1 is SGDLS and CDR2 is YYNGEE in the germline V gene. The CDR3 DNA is TGTGCCAGCAGCGTAGGGGATAGCGGCATCAAAAACATTCAGTACTTC. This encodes CASSVGDSGIKNIQYF.

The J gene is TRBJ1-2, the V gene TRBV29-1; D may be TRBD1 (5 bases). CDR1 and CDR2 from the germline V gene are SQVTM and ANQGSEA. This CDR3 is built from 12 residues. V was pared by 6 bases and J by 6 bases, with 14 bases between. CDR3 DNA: TGCAGCGTGGACACGGAGTTTAATGGCTACACCTTC. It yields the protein CSVDTEFNGYTF.

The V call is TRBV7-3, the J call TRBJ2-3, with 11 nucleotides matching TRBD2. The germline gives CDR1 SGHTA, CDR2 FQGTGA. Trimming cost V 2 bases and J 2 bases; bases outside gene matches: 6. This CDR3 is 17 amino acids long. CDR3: CASSLGGTSGNTDTQYF. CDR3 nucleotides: TGTGCCAGCAGCTTAGGGGGGACTAGCGGAAACACAGATACGCAGTATTTT. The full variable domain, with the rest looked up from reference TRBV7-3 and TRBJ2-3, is GAGVSQTPSNKVTEKGKYVELRCDPISGHTALYWYRQSLGQGPEFLIYFQGTGAADDSGLPNDRFFAVRPEGSVSTLKIQRTERGDSAVYLCASSLGGTSGNTDTQYFGPGTRLTVL.

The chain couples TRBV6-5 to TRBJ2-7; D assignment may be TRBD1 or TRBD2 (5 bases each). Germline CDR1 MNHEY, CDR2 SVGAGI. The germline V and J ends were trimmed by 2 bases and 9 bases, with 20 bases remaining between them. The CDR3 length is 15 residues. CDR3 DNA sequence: TGTGCCAGCAGTTACGGGGCCGGGACGAATCCCCGGCAGTACTTC. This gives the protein CASSYGAGTNPRQYF.

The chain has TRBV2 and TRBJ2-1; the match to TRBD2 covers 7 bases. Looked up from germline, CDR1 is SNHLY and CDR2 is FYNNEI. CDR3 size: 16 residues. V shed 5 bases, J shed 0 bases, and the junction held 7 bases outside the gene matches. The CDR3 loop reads CASSQRGISSYNEQFF. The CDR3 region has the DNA TGTGCCAGCAGTCAGCGGGGAATCAGCTCCTACAATGAGCAGTTCTTC.

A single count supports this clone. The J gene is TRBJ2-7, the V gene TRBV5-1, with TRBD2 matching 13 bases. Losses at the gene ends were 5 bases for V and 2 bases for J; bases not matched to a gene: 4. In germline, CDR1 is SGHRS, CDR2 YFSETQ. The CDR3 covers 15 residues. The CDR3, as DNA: TGCGCCAGCAGTCCTGGACTAGCGGGGGCCTACGAGCAGTACTTC. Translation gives CASSPGLAGAYEQYF.

The CDR3 DNA is TGTGCCACCAGCAGAGAGCCGATGAACACTGAAGCTTTCTTT. It translates to CATSREPMNTEAFF. The rearrangement uses TRBV15 and TRBJ1-1; no definite D call. The V gene's germline CDR1 is LNHNV and CDR2 YYDKDF (reference sequence). The ends were cut back, 0 bases at V and 0 bases at J, with 5 bases in the middle. CDR3 length: 14 amino acids.

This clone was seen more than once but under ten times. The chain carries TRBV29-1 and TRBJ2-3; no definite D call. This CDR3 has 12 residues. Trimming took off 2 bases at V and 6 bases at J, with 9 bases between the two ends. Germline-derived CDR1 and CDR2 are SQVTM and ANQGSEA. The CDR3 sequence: CSVEWSRDTQYF. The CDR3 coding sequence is TGCAGCGTTGAATGGTCTCGGGATACGCAGTATTTT.

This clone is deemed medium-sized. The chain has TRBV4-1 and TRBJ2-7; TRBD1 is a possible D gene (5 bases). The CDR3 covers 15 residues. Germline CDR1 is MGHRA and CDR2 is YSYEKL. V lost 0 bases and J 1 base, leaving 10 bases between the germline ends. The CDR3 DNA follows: TGCGCCAGCAGCCAAGAGGGGCAGGTGTCCTACGAGCAGTACTTC. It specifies CASSQEGQVSYEQYF.

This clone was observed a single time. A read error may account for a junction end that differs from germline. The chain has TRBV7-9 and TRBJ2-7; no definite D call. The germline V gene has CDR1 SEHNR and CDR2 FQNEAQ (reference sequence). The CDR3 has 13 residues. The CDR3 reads CASSPNHSSEQYF. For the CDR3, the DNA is TGTGCCAGCAGCCCTAACCATTCCTCCGAGCAGTACTTC.